This T cell receptor (beta chain) derives from a study of blood T cell repertoires in COVID-19. Participant reports of clinical history set cohort assignment. Germline V gene lookup returns CDR1 LGHDT and CDR2 YNNKEL (reference sequence). This CDR3 has 13 residues. V lost 6 bases, J lost 5 bases, and 13 bases lay in between. Assay used: immunoSEQ multiplex PCR; TCRdb lists only in-frame clones, some missing. The repertoire consists of 150,000 to 250,000 clones, with 87% occurring once and the leading ten covering approximately 2.2%. This clone has only one observation. This receptor was obtained from a woman aged 30 to 39 who had recovered from COVID-19. The gene calls are TRBV3-1 (or the pseudogene TRBV3-2) and TRBJ1-1; D may be TRBD1 (5 bases). Sequencing was carried out using PBMCs or T cells enriched from blood (not recorded which). Here the CDR3 reads CASRGQGVTEAFF. CDR3 bases: TGTGCCAGCAGGGGGCAGGGTGTGACTGAAGCTTTCTTT.